These 22 T cell receptor beta chains were sequenced from one sample in a study of cytomegalovirus exposure and HLA in healthy donors. PCR primers comprised 60 Vbeta and 13 Jbeta primers. Some clones are missing from TCRdb's copy, which holds only in-frame ones; the method was immunoSEQ multiplex PCR. Among roughly 130,000 clones listed, 60% to 80% were seen once. Sequencing used PBMCs. The receptor source for this set is a man aged 18 to 30 in good health and CMV-seronegative.

This rearrangement joins TRBV4-2 to TRBJ2-1, with 8 bases fitting TRBD2. The CDR3 totals 16 residues. Germline CDR1 and CDR2: LGHNA and YNFKEQ. V shed 0 bases, J shed 3 bases, and the junction held 4 bases outside the gene matches. Here the CDR3 DNA reads TGTGCCAGCAGCCAAGATCCCGGGACTAGCTACAATGAGCAGTTCTTC. Protein product: CASSQDPGTSYNEQFF.

CDR3 protein: CASSIQGAGNTIYF. The CDR3 region has the DNA TGTGCCAGCTCCATACAGGGGGCCGGAAACACCATATATTTT. The rearrangement joins TRBV2 to TRBJ1-3; 9 nucleotides line up with TRBD1. In germline, CDR1 is SNHLY, CDR2 FYNNEI. With V trimmed by 8 bases and J by 4 bases, 6 bases remained unmatched. The CDR3 is 14 residues long.

The chain uses TRBV5-1 and TRBJ2-7; 7 bases match TRBD1. The junction had 7 bases not matched to a gene; V was cut back by 3 bases and J by 4 bases. Germline CDR1 reads SGHRS; CDR2 reads YFSETQ. The CDR3 totals 14 residues. The CDR3 reads CASSSGQAKYEQYF. CDR3 sequence (DNA): TGCGCCAGCAGCTCAGGACAGGCGAAATACGAGCAGTACTTC.

This rearrangement joins TRBV6-5 to TRBJ1-3; 7 nucleotides align to TRBD1. Trimming cost V 4 bases and J 0 bases; bases outside gene matches: 3. Germline V gives CDR1 MNHEY, CDR2 SVGAGI. CDR3 length equals 15 residues. The CDR3 protein is CASSLRDSSGNTIYF. In nucleotides, the CDR3 is TGTGCCAGCAGTTTGCGGGACAGCTCTGGAAACACCATATATTTT.

The V and J genes are TRBV19 and TRBJ1-1, with D possibly matching TRBD1 (5 bases). The CDR3 extends over 18 amino acids. The germline V gene encodes CDR1 LNHDA and CDR2 SQIVND (reference sequence). The ends were cut back, 3 bases at V and 2 bases at J, with 22 bases in the middle. The DNA of the CDR3 is TGTGCCAGTAGTATCAGAACAGGCGGCCACCGCTTCAACACTGAAGCTTTCTTT. This codes for CASSIRTGGHRFNTEAFF.

The genes are TRBV7-6 and TRBJ1-1; 7 positions match TRBD1. Germline-derived CDR1 and CDR2 are SGHVS and FNYEAQ. Trimming took 6 bases from V and 4 from J; bases not matched to a gene: 11. The CDR3 consists of 15 residues. This chain's CDR3 is CASSRLQGVVTEAFF. CDR3 in DNA: TGTGCCAGCAGTCGTCTCCAGGGGGTGGTCACTGAAGCTTTCTTT.

This clone showed up just once. V is TRBV2 and J is TRBJ1-2, with D possibly matching TRBD1 (6 bases). Germline assignment: CDR1 SNHLY and CDR2 FYNNEI. V lost 3 bases, J lost 8 bases, and 19 bases lay in between. The CDR3 is 15 residues long. This CDR3 reads CASSEVRTESRGYTF. The CDR3 DNA is TGTGCCAGCAGTGAGGTCAGGACAGAATCTCGGGGCTACACCTTC.

This chain links TRBV6-5 with TRBJ2-7; TRBD1 agrees at 9 bases. This CDR3 spans 13 amino acids. The V segment lost 7 bases and the J segment 6 bases; nucleotides outside the gene matches: 7. Germline CDR1 MNHEY, CDR2 SVGAGI. CDR3 in amino acids: CASMPGTGSEQYF. The CDR3 nucleotides read TGTGCCAGCATGCCCGGGACAGGGAGCGAGCAGTACTTC.

The chain has TRBV5-6 and TRBJ2-1; 11 bases align to TRBD2. Germline CDR1 SGHDT, CDR2 YYEEEE. The trim removed 2 bases at V and 12 bases at J, leaving 7 bases unmatched. The CDR3 consists of 14 residues. This chain's CDR3 is CASSLTSGGGVQFF. CDR3 coding DNA: TGTGCCAGCAGCTTAACTAGCGGGGGTGGGGTGCAGTTCTTC.

The chain recombines TRBV5-1 with TRBJ1-2; 9 bases match TRBD1. Trimming at V came to 1 base and at J to 6 bases, leaving 7 bases not matched to a gene. The germline V gene encodes CDR1 SGHRS and CDR2 YFSETQ. This CDR3 is built from 15 residues. CDR3 residues: CASSLFTGGADGYTF. The DNA for the CDR3 is TGCGCCAGCAGCTTGTTCACAGGGGGCGCTGATGGCTACACCTTC.

The chain joins TRBV7-9 to TRBJ2-7; tentatively, D is TRBD2 (6 bases). The germline V gene has CDR1 SEHNR and CDR2 FQNEAQ (reference sequence). V gave up 3 bases and J gave up 4 bases, with 10 bases separating them. The CDR3 is made up of 13 amino acids. The CDR3 spells CASSFGGTYEQYF. In nucleotides, the CDR3 is TGTGCCAGCAGCTTCGGGGGAACATACGAGCAGTACTTC.

The chain joins TRBV6-6 to TRBJ1-5; D unresolved. Germline CDR1 reads MNHNY; CDR2 reads SVGAGI (reference sequence). Trimming removed 6 bases from V and 0 bases from J, with 3 bases in between. The CDR3 consists of 12 residues. The CDR3: CASRYSNQPQHF. CDR3 bases: TGTGCCAGCAGGTATAGCAATCAGCCCCAGCATTTT.

This sequence joins TRBV6-1 and TRBJ2-7; 8 bases are shared with TRBD1. Germline CDR1 reads MNHNS; CDR2 reads SASEGT. The CDR3 extends over 15 amino acids. Trimming at V came to 7 bases and at J to 3 bases, leaving 11 bases not matched to a gene. CDR3 region: CASTFTGGWDYEQYF. The CDR3 DNA reads TGTGCCAGCACTTTTACAGGGGGGTGGGACTACGAGCAGTACTTC.

This chain uses TRBV9 with TRBJ2-1; 15 bases are a match to TRBD2. Per the germline V gene, CDR1 is SGDLS and CDR2 is YYNGEE. This CDR3 spans 15 amino acids. After removal of 3 bases from V and 12 bases from J, the junction contained 7 bases not matched to a gene. The chain's CDR3 is CASSAGTSGGIGQFF. In DNA, the CDR3 is TGTGCCAGCAGCGCCGGGACTAGCGGGGGGATTGGGCAGTTCTTC.

In nucleotides, the CDR3 is TGCGCCAGCAGCCCGGGGAGGTCCTACACCGGGGAGCTGTTTTTT. Its translation: CASSPGRSYTGELFF. This rearrangement joins TRBV5-1 to TRBJ2-2; TRBD2 is a possible D gene (6 bases). CDR3 length equals 15 residues. The V end lost 4 bases, the J end lost 3 bases, and 13 bases lay between the germline ends. The V gene's germline CDR1 is SGHRS and CDR2 YFSETQ.

V is TRBV21-1 and J is TRBJ2-7; TRBD1, the table's D call, was not compared with the DNA. TRBV21-1 is given as a pseudogene. The CDR3 spans 14 residues. The CDR3 reads CASSTGQFPYEQYF. The DNA of the CDR3 is TGTGCCAGCAGCACCGGACAGTTCCCCTACGAGCAGTACTTC.

The chain couples TRBV2 to TRBJ1-1, with 8 nucleotides matching TRBD1. Unmatched junction bases numbered 6, after V lost 2 bases and J lost 10 bases. Germline-derived CDR1 and CDR2 are SNHLY and FYNNEI. The CDR3 has 13 amino acids. The DNA for the CDR3 is TGTGCCAGCAGTGAATCTGTGACAGGGGTAGCTTTCTTT. It yields the protein CASSESVTGVAFF.

The chain combines TRBV7-6 with TRBJ2-7; D is possibly TRBD1 (6 bases). Trimming left V 5 bases short and J 1 base short, with 15 bases between. Germline V lookup: CDR1 SGHVS, CDR2 FNYEAQ. CDR3 length: 15 residues. The CDR3 sequence: CASSVGPGQSYEQYF. The CDR3 DNA reads TGTGCCAGCAGCGTAGGCCCCGGACAGTCCTACGAGCAGTACTTC. The whole variable domain, filled in from reference TRBV7-6 and TRBJ2-7, reads GAGVSQSPRYKVTKRGQDVALRCDPISGHVSLYWYRQALGQGPEFLTYFNYEAQQDKSGLPNDRFSAERPEGSISTLTIQRTEQRDSAMYRCASSVGPGQSYEQYFGPGTRLTVT.

This clone is a singleton in its sample. The chain carries TRBV11-3 and TRBJ2-7; perhaps TRBD2 as D (6 bases). V shed 1 base and J shed 7 bases, with 11 bases lying between them. The CDR3 is 13 amino acids. Germline V gene lookup returns CDR1 SGHNT and CDR2 YENEEA. CDR3 coding DNA: TGTGCCAGCAGCTTAGCCGCCCGGGGGGAGCAGTACTTC. Translating gives CASSLAARGEQYF.

This clone was observed a single time. As DNA, the CDR3 is TGTGCCAGCAGCCCCCCTCCAGGGGAATCCTACGAGCAGTACTTC. Amino acid sequence: CASSPPPGESYEQYF. The V and J genes are TRBV7-8 and TRBJ2-7; D possibly corresponds to TRBD1 (6 bases). Trimming stripped 5 bases from V and 1 base from J, with 15 bases between. The CDR3 has 15 amino acids. CDR1 is SGHVS, CDR2 FQNEAQ, per germline.

For the CDR3, the DNA is TGTGCCACCTACAGGGGGGATAATTCACCCCTCCACTTT. Its protein is CATYRGDNSPLHF. V and J are TRBV10-3 and TRBJ1-6, with 8 nucleotides matching TRBD1. In germline, CDR1 is ENHRY, CDR2 SYGVKD. With 10 bases clipped from V and 5 bases from J, the junction kept 4 bases outside the gene matches. This CDR3 comprises 13 residues.

This chain joins TRBV4-3 and TRBJ2-3; 8 nucleotides agree with TRBD1. The trim removed 1 base at V and 4 bases at J, leaving 7 bases unmatched. CDR1 is LGHNA and CDR2 is YSLEER in the germline V gene. The CDR3 is 16 amino acids. CDR3 in amino acids: CASSQGSYRGADTQYF. The CDR3 DNA reads TGCGCCAGCAGCCAAGGCAGTTACAGGGGGGCAGATACGCAGTATTTT.